Listed here are 16 T cell receptor beta chains from one sample, sequenced in a study of blood T cell repertoires in COVID-19. The table came from immunoSEQ multiplex PCR; TCRdb's copy has only in-frame clones and leaves some out. The table has about 270,000 clones, around 86% seen once. The sequencing input was peripheral blood. Receptors originate from a man aged 40-49 years with active or convalescent COVID-19.

This chain connects TRBV2 to TRBJ1-4, with D perhaps matching TRBD1 (6 bases). The germline V gene has CDR1 SNHLY and CDR2 FYNNEI. This CDR3 is built from 13 residues. Trimming shortened V by 10 bases and J by 3 bases, and 12 bases separated the two germline ends. CDR3 region: CATSYRANEKLFF. In DNA form, the CDR3 reads TGTGCCACGTCGTACAGGGCTAATGAAAAACTGTTTTTT.

This rearrangement joins TRBV27 to TRBJ1-1; unclear D gene. There are 14 residues in the CDR3. The germline V and J ends were trimmed by 5 bases and 5 bases, with 15 bases remaining between them. CDR1 and CDR2 from the germline V gene are MNHEY and SMNVEV (reference sequence). The CDR3 is CASSPAGRGTEAFF. The CDR3 nucleotides read TGTGCCAGCAGTCCCGCGGGCCGAGGAACTGAAGCTTTCTTT.

This clone was picked up a small number of times. V usage is TRBV5-6 and J usage is TRBJ1-6; D ambiguous. CDR1 and CDR2 from the germline V gene are SGHDT and YYEEEE. The CDR3 runs 14 residues. The ends were cut back, 7 bases at V and 8 bases at J, with 16 bases in the middle. CDR3 nucleotide sequence: TGTGCCAGCCTCTATAGGAGTGGCGATTCACCCCTCCACTTT. Amino acids: CASLYRSGDSPLHF.

The genes are TRBV5-1 and TRBJ2-5; TRBD1 is a possible D gene (5 bases). The V end lost 1 base, the J end lost 5 bases, and 18 bases lay between the germline ends. The CDR3 spans 16 residues. In germline, CDR1 is SGHRS, CDR2 YFSETQ. The CDR3 loop reads CASSLYGREGAETQYF. The CDR3 coding sequence is TGCGCCAGCAGCTTGTATGGCAGGGAAGGGGCGGAGACCCAGTACTTC.

The rearrangement uses TRBV19 and TRBJ1-1; 11 bases fit TRBD1. V shed 5 bases and J 8 bases; nucleotides not matched to a gene: 4. Germline-derived CDR1 and CDR2 are LNHDA and SQIVND (reference sequence). This CDR3 spans 13 amino acids. The CDR3 loop is CASSFGTGGEAFF. DNA of the CDR3: TGTGCCAGTAGTTTTGGGACAGGGGGAGAAGCTTTCTTT.

This chain links TRBV2 with TRBJ1-1; 8 bases are a match to TRBD1. Per the germline V gene, CDR1 is SNHLY and CDR2 is FYNNEI. The junction had 3 bases not matched to a gene; V was cut back by 6 bases and J by 0 bases. The CDR3 runs to 14 residues. The CDR3 DNA is TGTGCCAGCAGCAGGACAGGGCTGAACACTGAAGCTTTCTTT. Its translation: CASSRTGLNTEAFF. Using reference TRBV2 and TRBJ1-1 for the parts outside the CDR3, the full variable domain is EPEVTQTPSHQVTQMGQEVILRCVPISNHLYFYWYRQILGQKVEFLVSFYNNEISEKSEIFDDQFSVERPDGSNFTLKIRSTKLEDSAMYFCASSRTGLNTEAFFGQGTRLTVV.

This chain uses TRBV19 with TRBJ1-2; tentative D call: TRBD1 (6 bases). V was shortened by 1 base and J by 8 bases, with 14 bases between the two germline ends. Germline V lookup: CDR1 LNHDA, CDR2 SQIVND (reference sequence). This CDR3 contains 14 residues. CDR3 DNA: TGTGCCAGTAGTATAGTTAGCGGGGGGCGCGGCTACACCTTC. The encoded protein is CASSIVSGGRGYTF.

CDR3 protein: CASSWGQQNTEAFF. As DNA, the CDR3 is TGTGCCAGCAGCTGGGGACAGCAGAACACTGAAGCTTTCTTT. The rearrangement uses TRBV5-6 and TRBJ1-1; 7 positions match TRBD1. This CDR3 has 14 residues. Germline CDR1 is SGHDT and CDR2 is YYEEEE. Unmatched junction bases numbered 3, after V lost 3 bases and J lost 1 base.

CDR3 sequence (DNA): TGTGCCAGCAGCAAAGGGGACATCCACAGCACTGAAGCTTTCTTT. It translates to CASSKGDIHSTEAFF. The chain joins TRBV7-8 to TRBJ1-1; D possibly corresponds to TRBD1 (6 bases). This CDR3 is built from 15 residues. The germline CDR1 and CDR2 sequences are SGHVS and FQNEAQ. Trimming pared 5 bases from V and 4 bases from J, leaving 17 bases between.

The table lists this clone with a count of one. CDR3: CASLKGPSSYNSPLHF. The CDR3 DNA reads TGTGCCAGCCTTAAGGGGCCGAGCTCCTATAATTCACCCCTCCACTTT. J is TRBJ1-6 and V is TRBV21-1; whether TRBD1, the table's D call, matches the DNA was not checked. TRBV21-1 is shown as a pseudogene. This CDR3 has 16 amino acids.

The chain couples TRBV7-6 to TRBJ1-6; perhaps TRBD1 as D (6 bases). CDR3 size: 15 residues. Trimming pared 2 bases from V and 10 bases from J, leaving 15 bases between. From germline, CDR1 is SGHVS and CDR2 FNYEAQ. The CDR3, as DNA: TGTGCCAGCAGCTTATACACAGGGTCGGAGTCACCCCTCCACTTT. Amino acid sequence: CASSLYTGSESPLHF. The complete variable domain, with remaining parts taken from reference TRBV7-6 and TRBJ1-6, reads GAGVSQSPRYKVTKRGQDVALRCDPISGHVSLYWYRQALGQGPEFLTYFNYEAQQDKSGLPNDRFSAERPEGSISTLTIQRTEQRDSAMYRCASSLYTGSESPLHFGNGTRLTVT.

The J gene is TRBJ1-1, the V gene TRBV7-2; D unclear. Germline V gene lookup returns CDR1 SGHTA and CDR2 FQGNSA. Trimming took off 1 base at V and 4 bases at J, with 7 bases between the two ends. The CDR3 sequence is 13 residues long. The CDR3 spells CASSLVQSTEAFF. CDR3 DNA sequence: TGTGCCAGCAGCTTAGTACAGAGCACTGAAGCTTTCTTT.

The V gene is TRBV5-5, the J gene TRBJ1-5; 8 bases map to TRBD1. Germline V gives CDR1 SGHKS, CDR2 YYEKEE (reference sequence). The CDR3 sequence is 11 residues long. Trimming removed 3 bases from V and 13 bases from J; junction bases left unmatched: 3. CDR3 region: CASSSGQVQHF. CDR3 coding DNA: TGTGCCAGCAGCTCGGGACAGGTGCAGCATTTT.

This chain uses TRBV3-1 (or the pseudogene TRBV3-2) with TRBJ2-7; TRBD2 matches 9 bases. The germline gives CDR1 LGHDT, CDR2 YNNKEL (reference sequence). After removal of 6 bases from V and 0 bases from J, the junction contained 6 bases not matched to a gene. The CDR3 covers 15 residues. In nucleotides, the CDR3 is TGTGCCAGCAGTGGGGCGGGGGGGAGCTCCTACGAGCAGTACTTC. Translating gives CASSGAGGSSYEQYF.

The genes are TRBV6-5 and TRBJ2-7, with a possible D match to TRBD2 (7 bases). Germline V gene sequence: CDR1 MNHEY, CDR2 SVGAGI. V lost 5 bases and J lost 3, with 14 bases in between. The CDR3 contains 14 residues. CDR3 protein: CASSTGRGVYEQYF. CDR3 nucleotide sequence: TGTGCCAGCAGTACAGGGAGGGGGGTCTACGAGCAGTACTTC.

The gene calls are TRBV5-1 and TRBJ2-1; TRBD2 is a possible D gene (6 bases). The CDR3 spans 13 residues. Germline lookup yields CDR1 SGHRS and CDR2 YFSETQ. The V end lost 0 bases, the J end lost 7 bases, and 8 bases lay between the germline ends. The CDR3 here is CASSLEAGNEQFF. The CDR3 region has the DNA TGCGCCAGCAGCTTGGAAGCGGGTAATGAGCAGTTCTTC. The whole variable domain, remainder taken from reference TRBV5-1 and TRBJ2-1, is KAGVTQTPRYLIKTRGQQVTLSCSPISGHRSVSWYQQTPGQGLQFLFEYFSETQRNKGNFPGRFSGRQFSNSRSEMNVSTLELGDSALYLCASSLEAGNEQFFGPGTRLTVL.